A single sample is the source of the 14 T cell receptor beta chains below, sequenced in a study of cytomegalovirus exposure and HLA in healthy donors. Vbeta (60) and Jbeta (13) primers were used in the PCR. The repertoire was sequenced with immunoSEQ multiplex PCR; TCRdb's copy has only in-frame clones and lacks some. Altogether 250,000 or so clones are present, approximately 82% being singletons, with the ten largest covering under 8%. The sequencing sample was made of PBMCs. These receptors were collected from a woman aged 60 to 75 in good health and CMV-seropositive.

This clone was recorded a few times. The chain combines TRBV29-1 with TRBJ1-1, with D possibly being TRBD1 (5 bases). Trimming stripped 7 bases from V and 3 bases from J, with 15 bases between. CDR3 size: 13 residues. Germline V gives CDR1 SQVTM, CDR2 ANQGSEA. This chain's CDR3 is CSARAIRDTEAFF. The CDR3 DNA reads as TGCAGCGCTAGAGCCATCAGGGACACTGAAGCTTTCTTT. Combining the CDR3 with reference TRBV29-1 and TRBJ1-1 gives the whole variable domain SAVISQKPSRDICQRGTSLTIQCQVDSQVTMMFWYRQQPGQSLTLIATANQGSEATYESGFVIDKFPISRPNLTFSTLTVSNMSPEDSSIYLCSARAIRDTEAFFGQGTRLTVV.

This rearrangement joins TRBV28 to TRBJ1-1, with TRBD1 as a possible D gene (5 bases). Germline CDR1 and CDR2: MDHEN and SYDVKM. V gave up 5 bases and J gave up 3 bases, with 16 bases separating them. This CDR3 is built from 15 residues. The CDR3 DNA follows: TGTGCCAGCAGTCTCTGGTCAGGGCCCTACACTGAAGCTTTCTTT. Its translation: CASSLWSGPYTEAFF.

The chain couples TRBV15 to TRBJ1-5; TRBD1 aligns across 8 bases. Germline V gene data show CDR1 as LNHNV and CDR2 as YYDKDF (reference sequence). V lost 3 bases and J lost 2; bases outside the gene matches: 0. The CDR3 is made up of 14 amino acids. The DNA of the CDR3 is TGTGCCACCAGCAGGACAGGGGGCAATCAGCCCCAGCATTTT. Amino acid sequence: CATSRTGGNQPQHF.

The chain links TRBV4-1 to TRBJ1-2; D is unresolved. The CDR3 spans 14 residues. Trimming removed 4 bases from V and 8 bases from J, with 17 bases in between. The germline V gene has CDR1 MGHRA and CDR2 YSYEKL. The CDR3 spells CASSPNTVPQGYTF. The CDR3 DNA is TGCGCCAGCAGCCCAAATACAGTTCCCCAAGGCTACACCTTC.

This clone was observed once. The chain carries TRBV5-1 and TRBJ1-1, with 11 bases aligning to TRBD1. The trim removed 0 bases at V and 6 bases at J, leaving 1 base unmatched. Germline V lookup: CDR1 SGHRS, CDR2 YFSETQ. CDR3 length equals 14 residues. CDR3 loop: CASSLEGQGAEAFF. The CDR3 DNA is TGCGCCAGCAGCTTGGAGGGACAGGGGGCTGAAGCTTTCTTT.

CDR3 sequence reads: CASNRPGQGSTGELFF. The CDR3 coding sequence is TGTGCCAGCAACCGACCGGGACAGGGTTCTACCGGGGAGCTGTTTTTT. This rearrangement joins TRBV28 to TRBJ2-2, with TRBD1 matching over 9 bases. The junction had 11 bases not matched to a gene; V was cut back by 7 bases and J by 5 bases. Germline V gives CDR1 MDHEN, CDR2 SYDVKM. This CDR3 region has 16 residues.

This clone was detected only once. This chain connects TRBV7-9 to TRBJ2-7; 8 positions match TRBD2. In germline, CDR1 is SEHNR, CDR2 FQNEAQ (reference sequence). The J segment lost 0 bases and the V segment lost 2 bases, leaving 6 bases of the junction unmatched. The CDR3 has 16 residues. CDR3 coding DNA: TGTGCCAGCAGCTTAATTTTTAGCGGGGACTCCTACGAGCAGTACTTC. Translating it yields CASSLIFSGDSYEQYF.

The chain has TRBV6-1 and TRBJ2-7; D is possibly TRBD2 (5 bases). Germline-derived CDR1 and CDR2 are MNHNS and SASEGT. V was shortened by 7 bases and J by 3 bases, with 16 bases between the two germline ends. CDR3 length equals 14 residues. The CDR3 region is CASTEAGNFYEQYF. The DNA of the CDR3 is TGTGCCAGCACGGAGGCGGGCAACTTCTACGAGCAGTACTTC.

This chain links TRBV10-3 with TRBJ2-1; 8 bases map to TRBD2. The CDR3 covers 13 residues. The V gene end was trimmed by 7 bases and the J gene end by 8 bases; junction bases not matched to a gene: 7. Germline V lookup: CDR1 ENHRY, CDR2 SYGVKD. The CDR3: CAITRTSRHEQFF. DNA for the CDR3: TGTGCCATCACGAGGACTAGCAGGCATGAGCAGTTCTTC.

The chain links TRBV7-2 to TRBJ1-3, with D unclear. The V end lost 1 base, the J end lost 1 base, and 8 bases lay between the germline ends. CDR1 and CDR2 (germline): SGHTA, FQGNSA. This CDR3 comprises 15 residues. CDR3 protein: CASSLEAGSGNTIYF. CDR3 nucleotides: TGTGCCAGCAGCTTAGAGGCGGGTTCTGGAAACACCATATATTTT.

The chain recombines TRBV7-9 with TRBJ2-5; D is unclear. The germline V and J ends were trimmed by 5 bases and 1 base, with 14 bases remaining between them. Germline V gives CDR1 SEHNR, CDR2 FQNEAQ (reference sequence). The CDR3 has 15 residues. CDR3 region: CASSVLAQTQETQYF. The CDR3 bases are TGTGCCAGCAGCGTCCTTGCGCAAACCCAAGAGACCCAGTACTTC.

The V gene is TRBV5-1, the J gene TRBJ2-2; 9 bases map to TRBD2. CDR1 is SGHRS and CDR2 is YFSETQ in the germline V gene. There are 15 residues in the CDR3. J was trimmed by 1 base and V by 6 bases; bases with no gene match: 4. The CDR3 loop is CASTETSGNTGELFF. CDR3 sequence (DNA): TGCGCCAGCACCGAGACTAGCGGGAACACCGGGGAGCTGTTTTTT.

The chain carries TRBV10-3 and TRBJ2-1; TRBD2 matches 12 bases. This CDR3 contains 14 residues. J lost 5 bases, V lost 8 bases, and 4 bases had no gene match. The germline gives CDR1 ENHRY, CDR2 SYGVKD. The CDR3 region has the DNA TGTGCCATCGGCCCTAGCGGGAGGGACAATGAGCAGTTCTTC. Amino acids: CAIGPSGRDNEQFF.

J is TRBJ1-6 and V is TRBV27, with 9 positions matching TRBD1. CDR3 length: 13 amino acids. Looked up from germline, CDR1 is MNHEY and CDR2 is SMNVEV (reference sequence). With V trimmed by 5 bases and J by 14 bases, 7 bases remained unmatched. DNA for the CDR3: TGTGCCAGCAGTCATAAACAGGGGGCTACCCTCCACTTT. Its translation: CASSHKQGATLHF.